This TCR beta chain was sequenced during a study of T cell responses to AZD1222 COVID-19 vaccine. Notes on the study in general: Rises in breadth and depth of Spike-specific TCRs came after two AZD1222 doses.

The protocol was immunoSEQ multiplex PCR, while the TCRdb copy is restricted to in-frame clones and leaves out a portion. This table holds roughly 120,000 clones, 85% to 90% found once. A remark on this clone: As yet, its antigen is unknown.

The clonotype was recovered from an adult in good health. The input for sequencing was peripheral blood, taken on day 0 of AZD1222 vaccination.

For the CDR3, the DNA is TGTGCCAGCAGCGTACCGTCCCGGGACAGGTACGAAGCTTTCTTT. Translation gives CASSVPSRDRYEAFF. The chain joins TRBV5-4 to TRBJ1-1; the match to TRBD1 covers 8 bases. CDR1 SGHNT and CDR2 YYREEE come from the germline V gene (reference sequence). The CDR3 extends over 15 amino acids. Germline trimming cut 4 bases from V and 8 bases from J; bases unmatched to any gene: 13.